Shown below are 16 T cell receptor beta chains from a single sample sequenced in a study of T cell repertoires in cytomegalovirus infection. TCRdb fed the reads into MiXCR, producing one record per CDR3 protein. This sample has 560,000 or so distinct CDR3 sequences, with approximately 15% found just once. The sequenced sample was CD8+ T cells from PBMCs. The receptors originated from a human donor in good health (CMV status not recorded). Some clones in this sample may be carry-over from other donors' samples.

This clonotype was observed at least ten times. CDR3 nucleotides: TGTGCCAGCAGCCCATCGACCGGGAAGATCTATGGCTACACCTTC. Its protein product is CASSPSTGKIYGYTF. V is TRBV7-6 and J is TRBJ1-2, with D hard to call. From germline, CDR1 is SGHVS and CDR2 FNYEAQ. This CDR3 comprises 15 residues. Trimming removed 5 bases at V and 4 bases at J, with 17 bases between.

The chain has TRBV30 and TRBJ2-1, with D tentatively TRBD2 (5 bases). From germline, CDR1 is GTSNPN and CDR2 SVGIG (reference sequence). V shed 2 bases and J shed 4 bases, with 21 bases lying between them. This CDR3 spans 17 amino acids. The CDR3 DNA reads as TGTGCCTGGAGTCCCATCTTTGAGGCGGGCACGTACAATGAGCAGTTCTTC. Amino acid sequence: CAWSPIFEAGTYNEQFF.

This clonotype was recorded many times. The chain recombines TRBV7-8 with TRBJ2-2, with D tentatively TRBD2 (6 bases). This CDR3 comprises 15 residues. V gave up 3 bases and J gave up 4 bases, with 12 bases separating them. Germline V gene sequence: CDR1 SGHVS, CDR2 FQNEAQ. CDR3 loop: CASSFNLGGTGELFF. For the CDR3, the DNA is TGTGCCAGCAGCTTTAACCTGGGGGGCACCGGGGAGCTGTTTTTT.

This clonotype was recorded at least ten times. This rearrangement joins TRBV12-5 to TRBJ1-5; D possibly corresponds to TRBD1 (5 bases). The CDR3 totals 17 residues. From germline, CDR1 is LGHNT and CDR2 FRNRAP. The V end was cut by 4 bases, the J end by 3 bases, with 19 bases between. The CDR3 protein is CASGSLTGARFNQPQHF. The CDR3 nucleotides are TGTGCTAGTGGTTCACTTACCGGGGCGAGGTTCAATCAGCCCCAGCATTTT.

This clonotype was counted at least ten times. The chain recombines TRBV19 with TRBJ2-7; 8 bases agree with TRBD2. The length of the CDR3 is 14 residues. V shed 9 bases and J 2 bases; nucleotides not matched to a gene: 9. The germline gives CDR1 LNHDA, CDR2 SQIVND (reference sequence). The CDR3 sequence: CASSPGRGAYEQYF. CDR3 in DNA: TGTGCCAGCAGCCCCGGGCGGGGGGCCTACGAGCAGTACTTC.

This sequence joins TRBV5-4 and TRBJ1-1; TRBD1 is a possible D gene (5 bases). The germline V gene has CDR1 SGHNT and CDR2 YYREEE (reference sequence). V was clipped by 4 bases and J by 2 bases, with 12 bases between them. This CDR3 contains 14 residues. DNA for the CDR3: TGTGCCAGCAGCATGACAGTCACTAACACTGAAGCTTTCTTT. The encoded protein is CASSMTVTNTEAFF.

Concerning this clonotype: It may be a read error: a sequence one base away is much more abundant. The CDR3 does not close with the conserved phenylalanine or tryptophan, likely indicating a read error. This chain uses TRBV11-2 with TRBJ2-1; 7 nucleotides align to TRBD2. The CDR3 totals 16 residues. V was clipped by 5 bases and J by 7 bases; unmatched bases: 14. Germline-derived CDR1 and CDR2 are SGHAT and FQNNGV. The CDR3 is CASSPPGLDGGNEQFL. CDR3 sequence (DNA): TGTGCCAGCAGCCCCCCCGGACTAGATGGTGGGAATGAGCAGTTCTTA.

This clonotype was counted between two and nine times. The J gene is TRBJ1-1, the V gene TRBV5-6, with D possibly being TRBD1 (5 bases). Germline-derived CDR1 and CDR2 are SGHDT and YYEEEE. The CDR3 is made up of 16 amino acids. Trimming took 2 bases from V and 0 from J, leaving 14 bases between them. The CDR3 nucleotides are TGTGCCAGCAGCTTTCATCGGGAAGGGGTGAACACTGAAGCTTTCTTT. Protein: CASSFHREGVNTEAFF. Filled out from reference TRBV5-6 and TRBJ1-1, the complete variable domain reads DAGVTQSPTHLIKTRGQQVTLRCSPKSGHDTVSWYQQALGQGPQFIFQYYEEEERQRGNFPDRFSGHQFPNYSSELNVNALLLGDSALYLCASSFHREGVNTEAFFGQGTRLTVV.

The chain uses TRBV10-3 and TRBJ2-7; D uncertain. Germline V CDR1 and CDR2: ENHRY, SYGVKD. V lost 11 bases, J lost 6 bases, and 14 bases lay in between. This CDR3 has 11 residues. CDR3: CAVTVSGEQYF. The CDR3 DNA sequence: TGTGCCGTGACCGTCTCAGGCGAGCAGTACTTC.

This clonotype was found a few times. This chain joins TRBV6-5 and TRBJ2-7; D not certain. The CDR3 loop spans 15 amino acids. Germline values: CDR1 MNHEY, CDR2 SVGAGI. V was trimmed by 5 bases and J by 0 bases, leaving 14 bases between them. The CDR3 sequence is CASSRGRSYSYEQYF. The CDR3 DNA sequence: TGTGCCAGCAGTCGAGGAAGATCATACTCCTACGAGCAGTACTTC.

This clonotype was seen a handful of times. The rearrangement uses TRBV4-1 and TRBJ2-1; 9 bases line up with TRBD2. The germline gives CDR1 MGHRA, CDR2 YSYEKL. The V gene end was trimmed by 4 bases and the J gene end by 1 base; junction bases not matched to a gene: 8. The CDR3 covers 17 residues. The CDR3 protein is CASSPRRREGSYNEQFF. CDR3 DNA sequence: TGCGCCAGCAGCCCCCGGCGGCGGGAGGGGTCCTACAATGAGCAGTTCTTC.

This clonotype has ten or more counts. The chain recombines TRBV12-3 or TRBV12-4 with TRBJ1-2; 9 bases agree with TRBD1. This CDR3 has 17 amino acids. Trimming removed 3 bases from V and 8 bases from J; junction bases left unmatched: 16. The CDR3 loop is CASSFSRRGQGIGGYTF. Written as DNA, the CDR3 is TGTGCCAGCAGTTTCTCCCGACGGGGACAGGGCATCGGCGGCTACACCTTC.

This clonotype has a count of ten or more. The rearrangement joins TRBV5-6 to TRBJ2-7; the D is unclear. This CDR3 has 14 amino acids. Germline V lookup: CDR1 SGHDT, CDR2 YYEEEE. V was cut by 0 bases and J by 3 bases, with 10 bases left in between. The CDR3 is CASSLGLKIYEQYF. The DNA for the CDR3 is TGTGCCAGCAGCTTGGGACTCAAGATCTACGAGCAGTACTTC. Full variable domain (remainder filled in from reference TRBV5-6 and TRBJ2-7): DAGVTQSPTHLIKTRGQQVTLRCSPKSGHDTVSWYQQALGQGPQFIFQYYEEEERQRGNFPDRFSGHQFPNYSSELNVNALLLGDSALYLCASSLGLKIYEQYFGPGTRLTVT.

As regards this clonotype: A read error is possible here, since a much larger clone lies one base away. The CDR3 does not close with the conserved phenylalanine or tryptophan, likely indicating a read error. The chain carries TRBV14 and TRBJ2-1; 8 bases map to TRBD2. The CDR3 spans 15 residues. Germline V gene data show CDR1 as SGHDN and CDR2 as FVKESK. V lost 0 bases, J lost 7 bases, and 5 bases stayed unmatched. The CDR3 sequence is CASSQDGGGRNEQFL. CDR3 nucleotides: TGTGCCAGCAGCCAAGATGGCGGGGGGCGTAATGAGCAGTTCTTA.

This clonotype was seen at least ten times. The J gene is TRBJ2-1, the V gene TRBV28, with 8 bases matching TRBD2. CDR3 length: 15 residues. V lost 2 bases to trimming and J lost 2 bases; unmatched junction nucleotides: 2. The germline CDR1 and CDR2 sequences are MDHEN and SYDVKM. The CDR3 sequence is CASSLRLAPYNEQFF. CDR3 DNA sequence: TGTGCCAGCAGTTTAAGACTAGCGCCCTACAATGAGCAGTTCTTC.

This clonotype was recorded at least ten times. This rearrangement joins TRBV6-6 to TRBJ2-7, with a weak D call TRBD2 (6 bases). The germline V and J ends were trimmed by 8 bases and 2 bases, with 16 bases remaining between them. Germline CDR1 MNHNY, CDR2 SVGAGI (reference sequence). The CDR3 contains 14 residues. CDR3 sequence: CASAAGPLAYEQYF. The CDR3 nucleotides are TGTGCCAGCGCTGCGGGGCCGTTGGCCTACGAGCAGTACTTC.